These 17 T cell receptor beta chains share one sample of origin, sequenced in a study of cytotoxic CD8 clonotypes in ibrutinib-treated CLL (dated by TCRdb to the early 2020s). Library construction relied on the immunoSEQ multiplex PCR assay. TCRdb carries this immuneACCESS record with in-frame sequences only. Its versions omit some clonotypes, under half of them owing to an unresolved V gene in the studies checked, with the rest unexplained. This sample has about 57,000 clones in its table, and 56% of those were observed once. The ten largest clones add up to over 20% of the sample. The time point label, read with the paper, signifies: 20 to 30 months on ibrutinib. Material: PBMCs, obtained after 24 months of ibrutinib treatment. These receptors originate from a human donor with chronic lymphocytic leukemia.

V and J are TRBV27 and TRBJ2-7; 8 bases line up with TRBD2. Per germline, CDR1 MNHEY and CDR2 SMNVEV (reference sequence). The CDR3 is 16 amino acids. V lost 0 bases to trimming and J lost 7 bases; unmatched junction nucleotides: 11. CDR3 protein: CASSLSVPHRGGEQYF. CDR3 bases: TGTGCCAGCAGTTTATCGGTTCCTCACCGGGGGGGTGAGCAGTACTTC.

This clone appeared many times. V usage is TRBV5-1 and J usage is TRBJ2-2; 7 positions match TRBD1. J was trimmed by 10 bases and V by 0 bases; bases with no gene match: 9. Germline CDR1 is SGHRS and CDR2 is YFSETQ. The CDR3 contains 15 residues. CDR3 sequence reads: CASSLGQGMSVELFF. CDR3 coding DNA: TGCGCCAGCAGCTTGGGACAGGGAATGTCCGTGGAGCTGTTTTTT.

This clone was seen a handful of times. This same CDR3 is encoded by further DNA sequences in the sample. Written as DNA, the CDR3 is TGTGCCAGCAGTTTAGCTGCCTCCTACGAGCAGTACTTC. It yields the protein CASSLAASYEQYF. V is TRBV27 and J is TRBJ2-7, with D unclear. CDR3 length: 13 amino acids. The ends were cut back, 2 bases at V and 0 bases at J, with 5 bases in the middle. Germline V gene data show CDR1 as MNHEY and CDR2 as SMNVEV (reference sequence).

The chain carries TRBV5-1 and TRBJ1-3, with 7 bases that match TRBD1. Germline assignment: CDR1 SGHRS and CDR2 YFSETQ. Trimming cost V 1 base and J 0 bases; bases outside gene matches: 4. CDR3 length equals 16 residues. The CDR3 here is CASSLSRQGSGNTIYF. Here the CDR3 DNA reads TGCGCCAGCAGCTTGTCGAGACAGGGCTCTGGAAACACCATATATTTT.

The V and J genes are TRBV7-9 and TRBJ2-5; TRBD2 matches 14 bases. Germline-derived CDR1 and CDR2 are SEHNR and FQNEAQ (reference sequence). Trimming cost V 5 bases and J 3 bases; bases outside gene matches: 5. The CDR3 has 16 residues. In nucleotides, the CDR3 is TGTGCCAGCAGCCTAGGGGGACTAGCGGGAGAAGAGACCCAGTACTTC. Protein product: CASSLGGLAGEETQYF.

This clone was observed many times. This specimen includes other DNA sequences encoding the same CDR3. CDR3 residues: CASSPGALNTEAFF. CDR3 nucleotides: TGTGCCAGCAGCCCGGGGGCTCTGAACACTGAAGCTTTCTTT. The chain joins TRBV28 to TRBJ1-1; TRBD1 is a possible D gene (6 bases). Trimming stripped 6 bases from V and 0 bases from J, with 11 bases between. This CDR3 region has 14 residues. CDR1 and CDR2 (germline): MDHEN, SYDVKM.

This chain links TRBV7-9 with TRBJ2-1, with TRBD2 matching 8 bases. Trimming at V came to 8 bases and at J to 8 bases, leaving 14 bases not matched to a gene. CDR1 SEHNR and CDR2 FQNEAQ come from the germline V gene (reference sequence). The CDR3 totals 15 residues. The CDR3 region is CASGSGGVFGDEQFF. The CDR3 DNA follows: TGTGCCAGCGGGAGCGGGGGCGTATTTGGCGATGAGCAGTTCTTC.

The chain is built from TRBV5-5 and TRBJ1-6; D is unclear. Germline lookup yields CDR1 SGHKS and CDR2 YYEKEE (reference sequence). V lost 7 bases, J lost 0 bases, and 8 bases lay in between. The CDR3 extends over 14 amino acids. CDR3 sequence reads: CASGRGSYNSPLHF. The CDR3 DNA follows: TGTGCCAGCGGCCGGGGCTCCTATAATTCACCCCTCCACTTT. The variable domain in full, with the rest retrieved from reference TRBV5-5 and TRBJ1-6, is DAGVTQSPTHLIKTRGQQVTLRCSPISGHKSVSWYQQVLGQGPQFIFQYYEKEERGRGNFPDRFSARQFPNYSSELNVNALLLGDSALYLCASGRGSYNSPLHFGNGTRLTVT.

This clone was seen only a few times. CDR3 sequence: CASKMDGEETQYF. CDR3 bases: TGTGCCAGCAAAATGGACGGCGAAGAGACCCAGTACTTC. V and J are TRBV7-8 and TRBJ2-5; D call uncertain. Trimming took 7 bases from V and 3 from J, leaving 12 bases between them. Germline V CDR1 and CDR2: SGHVS, FQNEAQ. CDR3 length: 13 residues.

This rearrangement joins TRBV6-1 to TRBJ2-2; weak D call: TRBD2 (5 bases). The germline V gene has CDR1 MNHNS and CDR2 SASEGT. There are 15 residues in the CDR3. Trimming took 7 bases from V and 0 from J, leaving 12 bases between them. CDR3: CASTRSTTNTGELFF. Written as DNA, the CDR3 is TGTGCCAGCACGCGGTCGACTACGAACACCGGGGAGCTGTTTTTT.

V and J are TRBV11-2 and TRBJ1-2; 9 bases are a match to TRBD1. Per germline, CDR1 SGHAT and CDR2 FQNNGV. CDR3 size: 15 residues. Unmatched junction bases numbered 9, after V lost 5 bases and J lost 5 bases. The DNA for the CDR3 is TGTGCCAGCAGCCGGGACAGGGCGACTCGGTATGGCTACACCTTC. Its translation is CASSRDRATRYGYTF.

This rearrangement joins TRBV6-5 to TRBJ2-1; 7 bases align to TRBD1. The germline gives CDR1 MNHEY, CDR2 SVGAGI. CDR3 size: 15 residues. The J segment lost 1 base and the V segment lost 5 bases, leaving 5 bases of the junction unmatched. The CDR3 region has the DNA TGTGCCAGCAGTCCGACAGGGCTATCCTACAATGAGCAGTTCTTC. Amino acid sequence: CASSPTGLSYNEQFF.

The rearrangement uses TRBV7-6 and TRBJ1-3; D is unclear. V gave up 0 bases and J gave up 2 bases, with 5 bases separating them. The length of the CDR3 is 14 residues. Germline V gene lookup returns CDR1 SGHVS and CDR2 FNYEAQ. CDR3 in amino acids: CASSLADAGNTIYF. CDR3 DNA: TGTGCCAGCAGCTTAGCTGATGCTGGAAACACCATATATTTT.

This chain connects TRBV11-2 to TRBJ2-7; 11 positions match TRBD1. The germline V gene has CDR1 SGHAT and CDR2 FQNNGV. This CDR3 region has 16 residues. Losses at the gene ends were 1 base for V and 5 bases for J; bases not matched to a gene: 7. The CDR3 protein is CASSLGAGTGGDEQYF. The DNA of the CDR3 is TGTGCCAGCAGCTTAGGGGCCGGGACAGGGGGGGACGAGCAGTACTTC.

The table lists this clone with a count of one. V gene TRBV29-1 combines with J gene TRBJ1-5, with 9 bases aligning to TRBD1. In germline, CDR1 is SQVTM, CDR2 ANQGSEA. The CDR3 is 16 amino acids. Unmatched junction bases numbered 12, after V lost 7 bases and J lost 2 bases. The CDR3 region has the DNA TGCAGCGCCGCTGGGACAGGGTCTCAGGGCAATCAGCCCCAGCATTTT. Its protein is CSAAGTGSQGNQPQHF.

J is TRBJ2-7 and V is TRBV14; 9 bases are a match to TRBD2. This CDR3 is 14 amino acids long. Germline V lookup: CDR1 SGHDN, CDR2 FVKESK. The V and J ends lost 4 bases and 4 bases, in that order; junction bases with no gene match: 5. DNA for the CDR3: TGTGCCAGCAGCCCCTCCGCGGGAGGGTACGAGCAGTACTTC. It codes for CASSPSAGGYEQYF.

The V gene is TRBV7-2, the J gene TRBJ1-2; 8 bases are shared with TRBD1. This CDR3 has 14 residues. Per germline, CDR1 SGHTA and CDR2 FQGNSA. Trimming cost V 5 bases and J 2 bases; bases outside gene matches: 4. In DNA, the CDR3 is TGTGCCAGCAGCCTGACAGGGGTCAACTATGGCTACACCTTC. Residues: CASSLTGVNYGYTF.